This TCR beta chain stems from a study of blood T cell repertoires in COVID-19. In the study overall: Nucleic acid was either cDNA or gDNA, and it came from T cells, B-cell-depleted T cells, or PBMCs.

Trimming left V 4 bases short and J 4 bases short, with 15 bases between. The CDR3 runs 15 residues. Germline V lookup: CDR1 LNHDA, CDR2 SQIVND (reference sequence). Participant-given clinical history determined each cohort assignment. A PCR-confirmed or clinician-diagnosed COVID-19 case had contacted exposed participants within 2 weeks of entry. Original analysis: How many nucleated cells were present was estimated from reference gene primer amplification. Assay used: immunoSEQ multiplex PCR; TCRdb lists only in-frame clones, some missing. V and J calls and clone size are those listed in that table; D and trimming were worked out from the DNA. In the table there are about 300,000 clones, around 85% of which are singletons.

The genes are TRBV19 and TRBJ2-3, with D possibly being TRBD1 (5 bases). This receptor was obtained from a woman aged 30 to 39 who had been exposed to COVID-19. The sequenced sample consisted of PBMCs or T cells enriched from blood (not recorded which). CDR3 coding DNA: TGTGCCAGTAGTACTAGGCAGGGTGGGTCAGATACGCAGTATTTT. Encoded protein: CASSTRQGGSDTQYF.